Presented here are 7 T cell receptor beta chains from one specimen sequenced in a study of T-cell reconstitution after alpha-beta-depleted transplantation in children. Unique molecular identifiers were incorporated when the TCRbeta library was constructed. TCRdb itself ran the PCR reads through MiXCR, one entry per CDR3 protein. There are a few hundred thousand distinct CDR3 sequences in the sample; around a tenth occur only once, and under 3% lies in the top ten. Sequencing was performed on PBMCs from the stem cell graft donor, taken from the stem cell graft. These receptor sequences come from a human donor who donated a stem cell graft to a child with acute lymphoblastic leukemia.

This clonotype has more than one count but fewer than ten. The V gene is TRBV28, the J gene TRBJ1-1; D is perhaps TRBD1 (5 bases). Trimming pared 10 bases from V and 0 bases from J, leaving 15 bases between. Germline V gives CDR1 MDHEN, CDR2 SYDVKM. The CDR3 contains 14 residues. CDR3 region: CATNSVRVNTEAFF. For the CDR3, the DNA is TGTGCCACTAATTCCGTCAGGGTGAACACTGAAGCTTTCTTT.

This clonotype was observed at least ten times. The CDR3: CSVEGSGTSGYNEQFF. The CDR3 DNA is TGCAGCGTTGAAGGCTCCGGGACTAGCGGTTACAATGAGCAGTTCTTC. The V call is TRBV29-1, the J call TRBJ2-1; TRBD2 aligns across 11 bases. Germline CDR1 is SQVTM and CDR2 is ANQGSEA. The trim removed 1 base at V and 4 bases at J, leaving 6 bases unmatched. The CDR3 sequence is 16 residues long.

This sequence joins TRBV7-2 and TRBJ2-7; 10 bases agree with TRBD2. Trimming took 3 bases from V and 2 from J; bases not matched to a gene: 4. This CDR3 has 15 residues. CDR1 is SGHTA, CDR2 FQGNSA, per germline. In nucleotides, the CDR3 is TGTGCCAGCAGCTTGACAGCGGGAGGGCCCTACGAGCAGTACTTC. Translating gives CASSLTAGGPYEQYF.

This clonotype has a handful of counts. V gene TRBV7-6 combines with J gene TRBJ2-3; the D gene is possibly TRBD1 (6 bases). The germline gives CDR1 SGHVS, CDR2 FNYEAQ. CDR3 size: 16 residues. Trimming cost V 4 bases and J 0 bases, with 14 bases left between them. In nucleotides, the CDR3 is TGTGCCAGCAGCTCCAGACAGGATCTTAGCACAGATACGCAGTATTTT. Translating it yields CASSSRQDLSTDTQYF.

The V gene is TRBV28, the J gene TRBJ2-2; D is perhaps TRBD2 (5 bases). Germline-derived CDR1 and CDR2 are MDHEN and SYDVKM. The CDR3 covers 15 residues. V lost 0 bases, J lost 4 bases, and 9 bases lay in between. The CDR3 here is CASSLWWETTGELFF. In nucleotides, the CDR3 is TGTGCCAGCAGTTTATGGTGGGAGACCACCGGGGAGCTGTTTTTT. Together with reference TRBV28 and TRBJ2-2, the CDR3 gives the full variable domain: DVKVTQSSRYLVKRTGEKVFLECVQDMDHENMFWYRQDPGLGLRLIYFSYDVKMKEKGDIPEGYSVSREKKERFSLILESASTNQTSMYLCASSLWWETTGELFFGEGSRLTVL.

This clonotype was seen more than once but under ten times. This rearrangement joins TRBV27 to TRBJ2-1; 7 bases agree with TRBD2. This CDR3 comprises 15 residues. Trimming took 2 bases from V and 3 from J; bases not matched to a gene: 4. Germline CDR1 reads MNHEY; CDR2 reads SMNVEV (reference sequence). The CDR3 region is CASSLSGTRYNEQFF. As DNA, the CDR3 is TGTGCCAGCAGTTTAAGCGGGACCCGCTACAATGAGCAGTTCTTC.

The V call is TRBV6-2 or TRBV6-3, the J call TRBJ2-5, with 14 bases lining up with TRBD2. The V gene end was trimmed by 4 bases and the J gene end by 5 bases; junction bases not matched to a gene: 9. The CDR3 sequence is 17 residues long. Germline CDR1 is MNHEY and CDR2 is SVGEGT. CDR3 DNA sequence: TGTGCCAGCAGTTGGCCGACTAGCGGGAGGGCTCAGGAGACCCAGTACTTC. It translates to CASSWPTSGRAQETQYF.